The 30 T cell receptor beta chains reported below all come from one sample, sequenced in a study of neoadjuvant anti-PD-1 for oral cavity cancer. Only in-frame clones appear in the TCRdb table, and some are missing; sequencing was by immunoSEQ multiplex PCR. The data show 8,000 or so clones, 62% seen once. Time point of the sample: after neoadjuvant nivolumab, at surgical resection. The sequencing used PBMCs, collected after nivolumab (anti-PD-1) treatment. All receptors derive from a person aged 40-85 years with oral cavity squamous cell carcinoma.

The chain joins TRBV7-7 to TRBJ2-5, with 11 bases that match TRBD1. Germline trimming cut 5 bases from V and 7 bases from J; bases unmatched to any gene: 6. CDR3 length: 14 residues. The germline gives CDR1 SSHAT, CDR2 FNYEAQ (reference sequence). This chain's CDR3 is CASSLSGTGGTQYF. DNA for the CDR3: TGTGCCAGCAGCCTATCCGGGACAGGGGGGACCCAGTACTTC.

This clone has a single count. J is TRBJ2-1 and V is TRBV5-1; no firm D call. Between the trimmed V and J ends, which lost 1 base and 0 bases, there was a span of 8 bases. CDR3 length: 15 amino acids. Per germline, CDR1 SGHRS and CDR2 YFSETQ. The chain's CDR3 is CASSLSGSSYNEQFF. In nucleotides, the CDR3 is TGCGCCAGCAGCTTGTCAGGTAGCTCCTACAATGAGCAGTTCTTC.

This sequence joins TRBV20-1 and TRBJ1-1; perhaps TRBD1 as D (5 bases). Trimming removed 8 bases at V and 1 base at J, with 8 bases between. The CDR3 length is 11 residues. The germline V gene encodes CDR1 DFQATT and CDR2 SNEGSKA (reference sequence). The CDR3 spells CSLTGNTEAFF. CDR3 in DNA: TGCAGTTTAACAGGGAACACTGAAGCTTTCTTT.

This clone was counted a few times. This chain joins TRBV18 and TRBJ1-2; weak D call: TRBD1 (5 bases). V was shortened by 3 bases and J by 10 bases, with 15 bases between the two germline ends. The CDR3 is 13 residues long. Germline V gene data show CDR1 as KGHSH and CDR2 as LQKENI. The CDR3 loop reads CASSPARVSDYTF. The DNA of the CDR3 is TGTGCCAGCTCACCCGCCAGGGTATCGGACTACACCTTC.

The chain has TRBV6-6 and TRBJ1-1; D may be TRBD1 (5 bases). The CDR3 has 14 amino acids. Trimming left V 0 bases short and J 4 bases short, with 9 bases between. Germline loops: CDR1 MNHNY, CDR2 SVGAGI (reference sequence). CDR3 sequence (DNA): TGTGCCAGCAGTTACTCGCCGGGGACCACTGAAGCTTTCTTT. It is translated as CASSYSPGTTEAFF.

This chain connects TRBV4-2 to TRBJ2-4, with D possibly being TRBD1 or TRBD2 (6 bases each). CDR3 length equals 17 residues. Germline assignment: CDR1 LGHNA and CDR2 YNFKEQ. V was trimmed by 0 bases and J by 9 bases, leaving 21 bases between them. The CDR3 sequence: CASSQDVQGTFGGIQYF. CDR3 coding DNA: TGTGCCAGCAGCCAAGATGTCCAGGGGACGTTCGGGGGCATTCAGTACTTC.

The chain has TRBV7-2 and TRBJ1-5; TRBD1 might be the D (5 bases). This CDR3 contains 18 residues. Trimming stripped 1 base from V and 6 bases from J, with 22 bases between. CDR1 is SGHTA and CDR2 is FQGNSA in the germline V gene. As DNA, the CDR3 is TGTGCCAGCAGCTTAGAAAAAGGCGGGGGAGGTTGGAGTCAGCCCCAGCATTTT. Translating gives CASSLEKGGGGWSQPQHF.

J is TRBJ1-3 and V is TRBV5-6; tentatively, D is TRBD1 (5 bases). The V end was cut by 0 bases, the J end by 2 bases, with 6 bases between. Per germline, CDR1 SGHDT and CDR2 YYEEEE. The CDR3 loop spans 14 amino acids. The CDR3 DNA is TGTGCCAGCAGCTTGGTAGGGGCTGGAAACACCATATATTTT. The encoded protein is CASSLVGAGNTIYF.

The chain joins TRBV9 to TRBJ1-5; unclear D gene. With 7 bases removed from V and 4 bases from J, the gap between germline ends came to 18 bases. CDR1 SGDLS and CDR2 YYNGEE come from the germline V gene. CDR3 size: 15 residues. The CDR3 DNA reads TGTGCCAGCGGTACTCTAAAACGTTTAAATCAGCCCCAGCATTTT. Amino acids: CASGTLKRLNQPQHF.

The genes are TRBV7-3 and TRBJ2-3; D may be TRBD1 (7 bases). Germline V CDR1 and CDR2: SGHTA, FQGTGA. CDR3 length: 14 amino acids. V lost 5 bases, J lost 1 base, and 10 bases lay in between. The CDR3 DNA reads TGTGCCAGCAGCCGCAGGGGGGGCACAGATACGCAGTATTTT. Protein: CASSRRGGTDTQYF.

The chain recombines TRBV28 with TRBJ1-5, with a possible D match to TRBD1 (6 bases). Germline V gene sequence: CDR1 MDHEN, CDR2 SYDVKM. V was clipped by 3 bases and J by 1 base, with 13 bases between them. There are 16 residues in the CDR3. Here the CDR3 reads CASSFSQGNSNQPQHF. The DNA for the CDR3 is TGTGCCAGCAGTTTCTCACAGGGCAACAGCAATCAGCCCCAGCATTTT. The full variable domain, its missing parts supplied by reference TRBV28 and TRBJ1-5, is DVKVTQSSRYLVKRTGEKVFLECVQDMDHENMFWYRQDPGLGLRLIYFSYDVKMKEKGDIPEGYSVSREKKERFSLILESASTNQTSMYLCASSFSQGNSNQPQHFGDGTRLSIL.

The chain employs TRBV6-5 and TRBJ1-6; the match to TRBD1 covers 7 bases. Germline values: CDR1 MNHEY, CDR2 SVGAGI. The junction had 5 bases not matched to a gene; V was cut back by 6 bases and J by 9 bases. This CDR3 spans 13 amino acids. The CDR3 nucleotides are TGTGCCAGCAGACCCGACAGGGTTTCACCCCTCCACTTT. Protein sequence: CASRPDRVSPLHF.

This clone has only a few counts. The chain couples TRBV5-4 to TRBJ1-6; 7 bases match TRBD1. Germline CDR1 is SGHNT and CDR2 is YYREEE (reference sequence). This CDR3 has 14 residues. The J segment lost 9 bases and the V segment lost 3 bases, leaving 6 bases of the junction unmatched. This CDR3 is CASSSETGSSPLHF. As DNA, the CDR3 is TGTGCCAGCAGCTCGGAGACAGGGAGTTCACCCCTCCACTTT.

The chain has TRBV4-1 and TRBJ1-5; no firm D call. The V end was cut by 7 bases, the J end by 7 bases, with 14 bases between. Germline V gene lookup returns CDR1 MGHRA and CDR2 YSYEKL. CDR3 size: 13 residues. CDR3 sequence reads: CASIRSGEQPQHF. CDR3 DNA: TGCGCCAGCATACGGAGTGGTGAGCAGCCCCAGCATTTT.

This chain links TRBV5-1 with TRBJ1-1; 7 positions match TRBD1. V was clipped by 0 bases and J by 5 bases; unmatched bases: 4. The germline V gene encodes CDR1 SGHRS and CDR2 YFSETQ. The CDR3 spans 14 residues. CDR3: CASSLAQGNTEAFF. CDR3 coding DNA: TGCGCCAGCAGCTTGGCACAGGGGAATACTGAAGCTTTCTTT. Full variable domain (rest looked up from reference TRBV5-1 and TRBJ1-1): KAGVTQTPRYLIKTRGQQVTLSCSPISGHRSVSWYQQTPGQGLQFLFEYFSETQRNKGNFPGRFSGRQFSNSRSEMNVSTLELGDSALYLCASSLAQGNTEAFFGQGTRLTVV.

V and J are TRBV27 and TRBJ1-2; 7 positions match TRBD1. The CDR3 is 15 residues long. Germline trimming cut 5 bases from V and 3 bases from J; bases unmatched to any gene: 9. Germline V gene data show CDR1 as MNHEY and CDR2 as SMNVEV (reference sequence). The DNA of the CDR3 is TGTGCCAGCAGTGCAAACAGGGGTGGGGACTATGGCTACACCTTC. This codes for CASSANRGGDYGYTF.

This chain links TRBV5-6 with TRBJ2-4; 8 bases map to TRBD1. The V and J ends lost 2 bases and 5 bases, in that order; junction bases with no gene match: 6. Germline V CDR1 and CDR2: SGHDT, YYEEEE. The CDR3 length is 15 residues. CDR3 nucleotide sequence: TGTGCCAGCAGCTTCCGACAGGGGAATCAAAACATTCAGTACTTC. Amino acid sequence: CASSFRQGNQNIQYF.

The rearrangement joins TRBV4-3 to TRBJ1-4; D gene unclear. V was clipped by 1 base and J by 7 bases, with 13 bases between them. Looked up from germline, CDR1 is LGHNA and CDR2 is YSLEER. CDR3 length: 15 residues. CDR3 sequence: CASSQGLLRAEKLFF. The DNA of the CDR3 is TGCGCCAGCAGCCAAGGGCTACTTCGAGCTGAAAAACTGTTTTTT.

V is TRBV5-8 and J is TRBJ2-7; weak D call: TRBD1 (6 bases). The CDR3 consists of 15 residues. Between the trimmed V and J ends, which lost 2 bases and 5 bases, there was a span of 17 bases. Germline V lookup: CDR1 SGHTS, CDR2 YDEGEE. The CDR3 spells CASSFLGAGMDEQYF. In DNA form, the CDR3 reads TGTGCCAGCAGCTTCTTGGGGGCGGGTATGGACGAGCAGTACTTC.

The chain recombines TRBV6-1 with TRBJ2-1; weak D call: TRBD1 (5 bases). The germline V and J ends were trimmed by 4 bases and 3 bases, with 13 bases remaining between them. The CDR3 has 15 residues. The germline CDR1 and CDR2 sequences are MNHNS and SASEGT. CDR3 sequence: CASSAGGARYNEQFF. The CDR3, as DNA: TGTGCCAGCAGTGCTGGTGGGGCCCGCTACAATGAGCAGTTCTTC.

The genes are TRBV30 and TRBJ2-6; the D is unclear. V was shortened by 2 bases and J by 0 bases, with 11 bases between the two germline ends. This CDR3 contains 16 residues. Germline-derived CDR1 and CDR2 are GTSNPN and SVGIG (reference sequence). CDR3 DNA: TGTGCCTGGAGTAGGGTGGAATTCTCTGGGGCCAACGTCCTGACTTTC. The encoded protein is CAWSRVEFSGANVLTF. The variable domain in full, completed from reference TRBV30 and TRBJ2-6, reads SQTIHQWPATLVQPVGSPLSLECTVEGTSNPNLYWYRQAAGRGLQLLFYSVGIGQISSEVPQNLSASRPQDRQFILSSKKLLLSDSGFYLCAWSRVEFSGANVLTFGAGSRLTVL.

The rearrangement joins TRBV5-4 to TRBJ1-1; D might be TRBD1 (5 bases). The V end was cut by 1 base, the J end by 5 bases, with 9 bases between. Germline-derived CDR1 and CDR2 are SGHNT and YYREEE (reference sequence). There are 13 residues in the CDR3. The CDR3 bases are TGTGCCAGCAGCTTGACCGGGGGTACTGAAGCTTTCTTT. Amino acid sequence: CASSLTGGTEAFF.

This chain uses TRBV18 with TRBJ2-6, with 10 nucleotides matching TRBD1. Germline V gives CDR1 KGHSH, CDR2 LQKENI. J gave up 0 bases and V 3 bases, and 11 bases lay outside the gene matches. This CDR3 has 20 amino acids. CDR3 amino acids: CASSPITARQGASGANVLTF. CDR3 DNA: TGTGCCAGCTCACCTATTACGGCGCGACAGGGGGCCTCTGGGGCCAACGTCCTGACTTTC.

The chain links TRBV5-5 to TRBJ1-1, with a weak D call TRBD1 (5 bases). Germline lookup yields CDR1 SGHKS and CDR2 YYEKEE (reference sequence). The CDR3 spans 11 residues. V lost 0 bases and J 12 bases, leaving 9 bases between the germline ends. DNA of the CDR3: TGTGCCAGCAGCTTGGGGGGCAGGACTTTCTTT. This gives the protein CASSLGGRTFF.

This clone was observed once. This chain links TRBV6-1 with TRBJ2-2; the D is unclear. The germline V gene encodes CDR1 MNHNS and CDR2 SASEGT. Trimming took off 5 bases at V and 6 bases at J, with 16 bases between the two ends. The CDR3 extends over 15 amino acids. CDR3 residues: CASSPQDASSGELFF. Written as DNA, the CDR3 is TGTGCCAGCAGTCCTCAGGACGCCTCGTCCGGGGAGCTGTTTTTT.

V usage is TRBV9 and J usage is TRBJ2-1, with D perhaps TRBD2 (5 bases). There are 14 residues in the CDR3. Germline CDR1 is SGDLS and CDR2 is YYNGEE. Trimming left V 1 base short and J 4 bases short, with 9 bases between. In nucleotides, the CDR3 is TGTGCCAGCAGCGTAACTAGTGAGTACAATGAGCAGTTCTTC. Its translation: CASSVTSEYNEQFF.

The chain couples TRBV15 to TRBJ2-7, with TRBD1 identical over 8 bases. This CDR3 has 15 amino acids. V lost 7 bases and J lost 2; bases outside the gene matches: 10. Per germline, CDR1 LNHNV and CDR2 YYDKDF (reference sequence). The CDR3 spells CATTRDRSGAYEQYF. The CDR3 region has the DNA TGTGCCACCACTAGGGACAGGTCTGGAGCCTACGAGCAGTACTTC.

This clone was recorded once. The chain links TRBV4-2 to TRBJ1-1; 10 bases fit TRBD1. After removal of 3 bases from V and 3 bases from J, the junction contained 13 bases not matched to a gene. Germline lookup yields CDR1 LGHNA and CDR2 YNFKEQ. The length of the CDR3 is 18 residues. In DNA form, the CDR3 reads TGTGCCAGCAGCCATCTACCGGGACAGGGGTCGTTATACACTGAAGCTTTCTTT. It encodes CASSHLPGQGSLYTEAFF.

The chain is built from TRBV10-2 and TRBJ1-5; D remains unclear. The CDR3 is 12 amino acids. Between the trimmed V and J ends, which lost 2 bases and 5 bases, there was a span of 4 bases. From germline, CDR1 is WSHSY and CDR2 SAAADI. The CDR3 nucleotides are TGCGCCAGCAGTGAGATGGATCAGCCCCAGCATTTT. Translated, it gives CASSEMDQPQHF.

The chain couples TRBV4-1 to TRBJ1-5, with a tentative D call TRBD1 (5 bases). Trimming stripped 5 bases from V and 0 bases from J, with 11 bases between. The germline V gene encodes CDR1 MGHRA and CDR2 YSYEKL. The CDR3 sequence is 15 residues long. CDR3 in amino acids: CASSEGVYSNQPQHF. In DNA form, the CDR3 reads TGCGCCAGCAGCGAAGGGGTCTATAGCAATCAGCCCCAGCATTTT.